A single sample is the source of the 19 T cell receptor beta chains below, sequenced in a study of cytomegalovirus exposure and HLA in healthy donors. Both 60 Vbeta primers and 13 Jbeta primers went into the PCR. Only in-frame clones appear in the TCRdb table, and some are missing; sequencing was by immunoSEQ multiplex PCR. The sample holds approximately 160,000 clones, approximately 72% seen once. Sequencing was done on a sample of PBMCs. These receptors were collected from a man over 45 in good health and CMV-seronegative.

The V gene is TRBV6-4, the J gene TRBJ1-6, with D hard to call. V was trimmed by 8 bases and J by 0 bases, leaving 5 bases between them. The CDR3 runs 13 residues. The germline gives CDR1 MRHNA, CDR2 SNTAGT. The CDR3 is CASSVSYNSPLHF. CDR3 in DNA: TGTGCCAGCTCAGTCTCCTATAATTCACCCCTCCACTTT.

This sequence joins TRBV6-5 and TRBJ1-4; TRBD1 matches 8 bases. The germline gives CDR1 MNHEY, CDR2 SVGAGI. CDR3 length: 15 residues. V shed 6 bases, J shed 7 bases, and the junction held 10 bases outside the gene matches. Here the CDR3 reads CASRRGQGRSEKLFF. The DNA of the CDR3 is TGTGCCAGCAGAAGAGGACAGGGAAGGAGTGAAAAACTGTTTTTT.

V usage is TRBV27 and J usage is TRBJ1-4, with D uncertain. There are 15 residues in the CDR3. Looked up from germline, CDR1 is MNHEY and CDR2 is SMNVEV (reference sequence). Trimming stripped 4 bases from V and 4 bases from J, with 13 bases between. The CDR3 sequence is CASSYRWSYNEKLFF. The CDR3 DNA follows: TGTGCCAGCAGTTATAGATGGTCCTATAATGAAAAACTGTTTTTT.

The chain couples TRBV2 to TRBJ2-6; weak D call: TRBD2 (7 bases). This CDR3 is built from 16 residues. The V gene lost 7 bases and the J gene lost 0 bases, with 13 bases spanning the gap. The germline V gene has CDR1 SNHLY and CDR2 FYNNEI. Here the CDR3 DNA reads TGTGCCAGCACCGGGGGGCAGAACTCTGGGGCCAACGTCCTGACTTTC. Residues: CASTGGQNSGANVLTF.

The rearrangement uses TRBV29-1 and TRBJ2-3; tentatively, D is TRBD2 (6 bases). Germline assignment: CDR1 SQVTM and CDR2 ANQGSEA. The CDR3 totals 15 residues. V was trimmed by 4 bases and J by 0 bases, leaving 14 bases between them. The CDR3 DNA reads as TGCAGCGTTGTGGGGCGGGAATCTAGCACAGATACGCAGTATTTT. Translation: CSVVGRESSTDTQYF.

This chain connects TRBV18 to TRBJ1-1; a possible D gene is TRBD1 (6 bases). Germline V gene lookup returns CDR1 KGHSH and CDR2 LQKENI. The V and J ends lost 2 bases and 5 bases respectively, with 15 bases between them. The CDR3 is made up of 15 amino acids. CDR3 nucleotides: TGTGCCAGCTCACCATCTGAGGGGGTGGGTACTGAAGCTTTCTTT. Translating it yields CASSPSEGVGTEAFF.

This clone has a single count. The chain joins TRBV18 to TRBJ1-2; 8 bases align to TRBD1. Per the germline V gene, CDR1 is KGHSH and CDR2 is LQKENI. CDR3 length: 14 amino acids. V gave up 5 bases and J gave up 6 bases; unmatched junction bases: 8. CDR3 nucleotides: TGTGCCAGCTCAGTCACCGGGACAGGAGATGGCTACACCTTC. This sequence encodes CASSVTGTGDGYTF.

This clone was counted a few times. This sequence joins TRBV7-6 and TRBJ2-3, with TRBD2 matching 7 bases. CDR3 length equals 16 residues. V was pared by 5 bases and J by 2 bases, with 10 bases of the junction left unmatched. Germline V CDR1 and CDR2: SGHVS, FNYEAQ. The DNA of the CDR3 is TGTGCCAGCAGCCACGGATCTAGCGGTCCCACAGATACGCAGTATTTT. This translates into CASSHGSSGPTDTQYF.

The chain links TRBV10-3 to TRBJ2-7, with D unresolved. The germline V gene encodes CDR1 ENHRY and CDR2 SYGVKD. This CDR3 contains 13 residues. V lost 3 bases to trimming and J lost 4 bases, with 10 bases between them. This CDR3 is CAISDDSIYEQYF. The CDR3 nucleotides read TGTGCCATCAGTGACGATAGTATTTACGAGCAGTACTTC.

The chain recombines TRBV6-5 with TRBJ2-2; D is possibly TRBD2 (5 bases). The CDR3 contains 15 residues. Per germline, CDR1 MNHEY and CDR2 SVGAGI. V was trimmed by 5 bases and J by 1 base, leaving 11 bases between them. The CDR3 coding sequence is TGTGCCAGCAGTCGCCCCGGGGAGAACACCGGGGAGCTGTTTTTT. The encoded protein is CASSRPGENTGELFF.

The chain carries TRBV7-9 and TRBJ2-5; 7 bases line up with TRBD2. This CDR3 has 15 amino acids. After removal of 5 bases from V and 1 base from J, the junction contained 7 bases not matched to a gene. CDR1 is SEHNR and CDR2 is FQNEAQ in the germline V gene (reference sequence). CDR3 residues: CASSPGGRAQETQYF. The CDR3 DNA follows: TGTGCCAGCAGCCCCGGAGGGAGGGCCCAAGAGACCCAGTACTTC.

The table lists this clone with a count of one. The chain has TRBV7-8 and TRBJ2-7; weak D call: TRBD2 (6 bases). Germline V lookup: CDR1 SGHVS, CDR2 FQNEAQ. The CDR3 is 15 amino acids. V lost 5 bases, J lost 0 bases, and 14 bases lay in between. The CDR3 DNA reads as TGTGCCAGCAGCGTTGGGACTGTATCCTCCTACGAGCAGTACTTC. It encodes CASSVGTVSSYEQYF.

V is TRBV6-1 and J is TRBJ1-2; TRBD1 matches at 8 bases. The J segment lost 3 bases and the V segment lost 3 bases, leaving 6 bases of the junction unmatched. CDR1 is MNHNS and CDR2 is SASEGT in the germline V gene. The CDR3 spans 15 residues. This chain's CDR3 is CASSDRGQGDYGYTF. CDR3 DNA: TGTGCCAGCAGTGACCGTGGACAGGGAGACTATGGCTACACCTTC.

This chain connects TRBV29-1 to TRBJ1-3; maybe TRBD1 (6 bases). Trimming stripped 0 bases from V and 1 base from J, with 10 bases between. The length of the CDR3 is 15 residues. Germline-derived CDR1 and CDR2 are SQVTM and ANQGSEA. CDR3 region: CSVEDRQVSGNTIYF. As DNA, the CDR3 is TGCAGCGTTGAAGACCGACAGGTTTCTGGAAACACCATATATTTT.

The V and J genes are TRBV2 and TRBJ1-2; 7 bases align to TRBD1. The CDR3 has 13 residues. Looked up from germline, CDR1 is SNHLY and CDR2 is FYNNEI. J was trimmed by 10 bases and V by 1 base; bases with no gene match: 6. The CDR3 DNA reads TGTGCCAGCAGTGAAGGACAGGGTCGGGTCTACACCTTC. Its protein product is CASSEGQGRVYTF.

This clone was observed a few times. The chain is built from TRBV9 and TRBJ2-1; TRBD1 matches 11 bases. Trimming at V came to 6 bases and at J to 4 bases, leaving 3 bases not matched to a gene. The CDR3 runs 14 residues. From germline, CDR1 is SGDLS and CDR2 YYNGEE. The CDR3 protein is CASTGQGGYNEQFF. The CDR3 DNA follows: TGTGCCAGCACGGGACAGGGGGGATACAATGAGCAGTTCTTC. The full variable domain, with the rest looked up from reference TRBV9 and TRBJ2-1, is DSGVTQTPKHLITATGQRVTLRCSPRSGDLSVYWYQQSLDQGLQFLIQYYNGEERAKGNILERFSAQQFPDLHSELNLSSLELGDSALYFCASTGQGGYNEQFFGPGTRLTVL.

The chain links TRBV6-6 to TRBJ1-1, with a tentative D call TRBD1 (5 bases). The length of the CDR3 is 11 residues. Germline-derived CDR1 and CDR2 are MNHNY and SVGAGI (reference sequence). Trimming took off 10 bases at V and 3 bases at J, with 9 bases between the two ends. Written as DNA, the CDR3 is TGTGCCACCAGGGCCGACACTGAAGCTTTCTTT. It is translated as CATRADTEAFF.

The sample holds a few counts of this clone. This chain links TRBV27 with TRBJ2-1, with a weak D call TRBD2 (5 bases). Trimming left V 4 bases short and J 7 bases short, with 11 bases between. This CDR3 comprises 13 residues. Germline CDR1 is MNHEY and CDR2 is SMNVEV (reference sequence). In DNA, the CDR3 is TGTGCCAGCAGTTCTCCTCCGGGGAATGAGCAGTTCTTC. Translating it yields CASSSPPGNEQFF.

The J gene is TRBJ2-1, the V gene TRBV27, with unresolved D. The CDR3 spans 14 residues. V gave up 7 bases and J gave up 4 bases, with 14 bases separating them. Germline CDR1 reads MNHEY; CDR2 reads SMNVEV (reference sequence). The CDR3 region is CASNSFDKYNEQFF. CDR3 nucleotides: TGTGCCAGCAATTCTTTTGACAAATACAATGAGCAGTTCTTC.